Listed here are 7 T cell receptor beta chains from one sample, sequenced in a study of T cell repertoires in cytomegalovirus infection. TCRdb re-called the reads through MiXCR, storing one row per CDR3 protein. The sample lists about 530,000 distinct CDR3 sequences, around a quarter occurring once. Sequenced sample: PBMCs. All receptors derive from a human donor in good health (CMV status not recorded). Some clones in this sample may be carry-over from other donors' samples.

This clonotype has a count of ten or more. CDR3 residues: CASSSGGAGANVLTF. CDR3 DNA sequence: TGTGCCAGCAGCTCAGGGGGGGCTGGGGCCAACGTCCTGACTTTC. This rearrangement joins TRBV7-6 to TRBJ2-6, with D perhaps given as TRBD1 or TRBD2 (7 bases each). Germline CDR1 reads SGHVS; CDR2 reads FNYEAQ. The CDR3 is made up of 15 amino acids. Trimming removed 4 bases from V and 2 bases from J, with 9 bases in between.

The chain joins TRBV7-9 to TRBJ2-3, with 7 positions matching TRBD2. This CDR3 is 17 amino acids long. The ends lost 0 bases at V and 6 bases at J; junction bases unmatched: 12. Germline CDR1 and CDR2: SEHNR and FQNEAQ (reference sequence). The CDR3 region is CASSLADGEGHWDTQYF. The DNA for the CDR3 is TGTGCCAGCAGCTTAGCCGACGGGGAGGGCCATTGGGATACGCAGTATTTT.

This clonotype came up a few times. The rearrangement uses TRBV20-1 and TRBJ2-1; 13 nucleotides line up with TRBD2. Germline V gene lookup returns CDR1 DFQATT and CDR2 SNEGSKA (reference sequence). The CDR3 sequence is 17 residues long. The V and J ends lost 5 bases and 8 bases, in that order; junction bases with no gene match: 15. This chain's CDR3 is CSAPIQFTSGRVDEQFF. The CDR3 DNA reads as TGCAGTGCTCCTATACAATTTACTAGCGGGAGGGTCGATGAGCAGTTCTTC.

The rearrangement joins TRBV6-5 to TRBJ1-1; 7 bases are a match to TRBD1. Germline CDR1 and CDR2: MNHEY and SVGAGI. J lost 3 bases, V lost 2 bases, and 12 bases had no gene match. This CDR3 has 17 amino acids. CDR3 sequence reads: CASSYTTGGGRDTEAFF. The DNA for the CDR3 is TGTGCCAGCAGTTACACTACCGGAGGGGGCCGGGACACTGAAGCTTTCTTT.

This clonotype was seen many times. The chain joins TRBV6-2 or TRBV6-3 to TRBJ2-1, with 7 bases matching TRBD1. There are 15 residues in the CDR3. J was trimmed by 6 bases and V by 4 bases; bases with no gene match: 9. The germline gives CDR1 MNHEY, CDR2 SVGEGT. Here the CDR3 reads CASSSVLTGSNEQFF. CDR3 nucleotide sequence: TGTGCCAGCAGTTCCGTCCTGACAGGGAGCAATGAGCAGTTCTTC.

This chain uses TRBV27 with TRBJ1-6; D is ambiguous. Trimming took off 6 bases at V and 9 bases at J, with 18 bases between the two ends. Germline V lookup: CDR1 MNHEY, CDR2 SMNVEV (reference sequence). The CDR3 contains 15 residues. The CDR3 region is CASSLRPAGSSPLHF. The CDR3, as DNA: TGTGCCAGCAGCCTTAGACCTGCTGGTAGTTCACCCCTCCACTTT.

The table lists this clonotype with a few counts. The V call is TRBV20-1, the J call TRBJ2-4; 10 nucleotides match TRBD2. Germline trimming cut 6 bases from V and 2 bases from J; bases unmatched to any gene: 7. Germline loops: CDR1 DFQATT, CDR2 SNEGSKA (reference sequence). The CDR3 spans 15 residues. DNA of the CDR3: TGCAGTGCCTTTCTAGCGGGAGATACCAAAAACATTCAGTACTTC. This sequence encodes CSAFLAGDTKNIQYF.